This TCR beta chain appears in the sequencing data of a study of blood T cell repertoires in COVID-19 (TCRdb year 2020). Turning to the overall study: Samples from collaborators originated in the United States, Italy and Spain and spanned both the acute and convalescent phases of COVID-19. The prospective study material was composed of cDNA or gDNA derived from T cells, B-cell-depleted T cells, or PBMCs. Deeply sampled blood TCRbeta repertoires from subjects exposed to, actively infected with, or recovered from COVID-19 were included in the dataset. The repertoires were released in a freely available public database intended as a resource for research on the immune response to SARS-CoV-2. Samples came from the ongoing ImmuneRACE study (first 160 participants) plus 1,254 subjects from 6 global collaborators. Nearly every sample came with metadata listing a de-identified subject ID, COVID-19 status, age in years and sex. HLA class I and class II types, where available, came from metadata supplied by the sample provider rather than from assay-based typing. Overall results and qualifications from the work: Clinical and demographic metadata were provided uncurated, with the amount varying by source and participant.

The immunoSEQ Assay, a bias-controlled multiplex PCR, was used to amplify TCRbeta CDR3 regions from genomic DNA. The study's own analysis went as follows. Nucleated cell counts per sample were estimated from amplification of reference gene primers within the assay. To quantify the absolute abundance of each unique TCRbeta CDR3 rearrangement, sequence reads were collapsed and filtered. For each sample, productive Simpson clonality was calculated as the square root of Simpson's diversity index over productive rearrangements. This is the immuneACCESS table as TCRdb keeps it, with only in-frame sequences that have V and J called. A part of the clones is gone; compared with another copy, unresolved V genes explain less than half, and the rest is unexplained. That table furnishes V, J and clone size, whereas the DNA furnished D and trimming. For this sample the table gives around 220,000 clones, of which 70% to 90% were detected only once. Roughly 14% of the sample is in the top ten clones.

From V the trimming removes 8 bases and from J it removes 3 bases, while the gene matches leave 2 bases of the junction unaccounted for. The CDR3 runs 11 residues from the cysteine to the phenylalanine. Only the CDR3 DNA stays, 33 bases, in frame from base 1. Based on the germline V gene (reference sequence), the CDR1 and CDR2 sequences are DFQATT and SNEGSKA. Details on this clone: The target of this receptor is not known. Base quality data are lacking; no much larger clone is found one base away.

Participants in the prospective study were aged roughly 18 to 90 years, lived in 20 to 25 United States geographic areas, and enrolled through a virtual design. To assign participants to cohorts, the prospective study relied on clinical history that participants themselves reported in a screening survey and a study questionnaire. In the prospective study, mobile phlebotomists collected whole blood, serum and a nasopharyngeal or oropharyngeal swab from each participant. Prospective study participants could optionally give additional blood draws and questionnaires over an approximately two-month period. Blood samples from the prospective study were shipped frozen or at room temperature prior to DNA extraction.

The sequenced material came from PBMCs or T cells enriched from blood (not recorded which). The V and J segments used are TRBV20-1 and TRBJ1-2, and 8 bases in between align with TRBD1. The sequence was obtained from a woman between 45 and 60 years old with acute COVID-19. The CDR3 amino acid sequence is: CSKDRDYGYTF. The bases read TGCAGTAAGGACAGGGACTATGGCTACACCTTC.